The T cell receptor beta chain under discussion was sequenced for a study of blood T cell repertoires in COVID-19. Study overall: There were acute and convalescent COVID-19 samples, and they came from the United States, Italy and Spain. PBMCs, B-cell-depleted T cells, or T cells provided the cDNA or gDNA that made up the material.

V was pared by 4 bases and J by 1 base, with 6 bases between. Looked up from germline, CDR1 is LGHDT and CDR2 is YNNKEL (reference sequence). This CDR3 is 13 amino acids long. Patients at the Seattle site were enrolled during active infection and followed longitudinally. Using immunoSEQ multiplex PCR, the repertoire was profiled, and TCRdb retains in-frame clones only, with some absent. This table holds approximately 63,000 clones, 85% to 90% found once. The sequence was obtained from a woman aged 60 to 75 with COVID-19, enrolled during active disease. The material sequenced was peripheral blood. V gene TRBV3-1 (or the pseudogene TRBV3-2) combines with J gene TRBJ2-3, with a possible D match to TRBD2 (6 bases). This CDR3 is CASSRGGTDTQYF. The CDR3 DNA sequence: TGTGCCAGCAGCCGGGGGGGCACAGATACGCAGTATTTT.